This T cell receptor (beta chain) was documented in a study of T cells expressing NK-cell markers (dated by TCRdb to the early 2020s). With regard to the full study: Three sorted T-cell subsets (CD3+CD56+NKG2C+, CD3+CD56+NKG2C- and CD3+CD56-NKG2C+) from about 8 donors had their TCR beta-chain repertoires profiled. Illumina HiSeq 2000/2500, MiSeq or NextSeq was used to sequence libraries as 2 x 150 bp reads. Among the eight sequenced donors, only one was HCMV-seronegative, while the other seven were HCMV-seropositive. The eight sequenced donors were randomly selected healthy volunteers, three men and five women. What the study reported, not specific to this receptor: Whether the expanded NKG2C-expressing T cell clones were specific for HCMV antigens was left unclear. Those dominant clonotypes were again the most abundant among CD3+CD56-NKG2C+ cells in four donors, at about 28.3-65%. In more than 5 donors, the dominant CD3+CD56+NKG2C+ clonotypes were found to rank among the top 10 CD8+ clonotypes and to make up about 1.0-7.5% of CD8+ T cells.

As to this clonotype: What antigen it recognizes has not been identified.

A commercial ELISA kit detecting HCMV-specific IgG in serum was used to determine HCMV serostatus. Peripheral blood mononuclear cells were isolated from blood by Ficoll density gradient centrifugation. Measured from the cysteine to the phenylalanine, the CDR3 is 14 residues long. The protein alone is recorded here. CDR1 and CDR2 are drawn from the germline V gene: MNHEY, SVGAGI. Sequencing was carried out with an Illumina HiSeq 2000. 5'RACE template switching, by which a universal primer site and unique molecular identifiers were added, was used to make TCR beta cDNA libraries. Priming for cDNA synthesis came from the TCR beta constant segment, and two successive PCR amplification steps followed. In the paper's pipeline: MIGEC was used to demultiplex reads and group reads by UMI, and MiTCR was used to assemble and quantify clonotypes. To remove erroneous sequences, TCR cDNA sequences were retained only when supported by two or more reads. The tcR package was used for downstream repertoire analysis, with clonotypes matched between fractions based on CDR3 nucleotide sequence plus V segment. VDJmatch was used to annotate antigen specificity against VDJdb, with one amino acid substitution in CDR3 allowed. After the reads were reprocessed by TCRdb, one entry was made per CDR3 protein sequence, with no DNA. The authors' filters were not applied to this entry. The sample table includes about 540,000 distinct CDR3 sequences. The leading ten clones occupy approximately 3.6% of the sample.

The chain employs TRBV6-5 and TRBJ2-2; TCRdb calls TRBD1, which cannot be checked without DNA. The TCR comes from a man aged 18 to 30 in good health. Donor details come from another sample of the same person, matched by shared clones. Sequencing input: blood T cells: a sorted CD56 or NKG2C T cell subset, CD4+ or CD8+ T cells, or bulk PBMC T cells (not recorded which). The CDR3: CASSPRGSTGELFF.